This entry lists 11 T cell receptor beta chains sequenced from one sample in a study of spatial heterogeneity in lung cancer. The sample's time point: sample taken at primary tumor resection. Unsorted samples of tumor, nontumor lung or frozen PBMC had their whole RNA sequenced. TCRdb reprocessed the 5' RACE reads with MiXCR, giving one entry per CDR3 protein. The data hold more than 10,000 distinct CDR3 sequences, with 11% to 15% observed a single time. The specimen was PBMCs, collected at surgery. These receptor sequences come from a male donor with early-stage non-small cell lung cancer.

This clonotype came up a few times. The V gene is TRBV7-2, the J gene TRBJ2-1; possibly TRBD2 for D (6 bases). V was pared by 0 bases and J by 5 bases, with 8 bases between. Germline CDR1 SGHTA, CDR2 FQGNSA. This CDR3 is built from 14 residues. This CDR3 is CASSLAGGNNEQFF. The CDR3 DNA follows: TGTGCCAGCAGCTTAGCCGGGGGAAACAATGAGCAGTTCTTC.

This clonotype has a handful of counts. CDR3 loop: CASSPGGAPTNWGEQYF. The CDR3 DNA follows: TGTGCCAGCAGCCCCGGAGGGGCGCCCACTAATTGGGGCGAGCAGTACTTC. This chain connects TRBV11-2 to TRBJ2-7; D possibly corresponds to TRBD2 (6 bases). The CDR3 covers 17 residues. Between the trimmed V and J ends, which lost 5 bases and 6 bases, there was a span of 26 bases. Germline CDR1 and CDR2: SGHAT and FQNNGV.

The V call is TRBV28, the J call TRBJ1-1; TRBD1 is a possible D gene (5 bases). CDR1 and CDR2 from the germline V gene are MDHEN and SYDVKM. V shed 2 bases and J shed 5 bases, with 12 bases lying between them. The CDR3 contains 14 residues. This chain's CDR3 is CASSLVGGRTEAFF. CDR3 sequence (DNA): TGTGCCAGCAGTTTAGTTGGGGGTCGTACTGAAGCTTTCTTT.

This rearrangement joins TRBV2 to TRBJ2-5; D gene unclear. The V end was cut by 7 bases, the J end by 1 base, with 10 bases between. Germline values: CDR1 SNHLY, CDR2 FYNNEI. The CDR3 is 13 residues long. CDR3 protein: CASNPAFQETQYF. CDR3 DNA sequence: TGTGCCAGCAACCCCGCGTTCCAAGAGACCCAGTACTTC.

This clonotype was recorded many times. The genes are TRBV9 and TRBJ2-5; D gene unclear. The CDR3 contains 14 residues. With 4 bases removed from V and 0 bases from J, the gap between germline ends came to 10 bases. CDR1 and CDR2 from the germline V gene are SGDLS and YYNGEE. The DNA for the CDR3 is TGTGCCAGCAGCCCAGAAACAGACCAAGAGACCCAGTACTTC. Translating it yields CASSPETDQETQYF.

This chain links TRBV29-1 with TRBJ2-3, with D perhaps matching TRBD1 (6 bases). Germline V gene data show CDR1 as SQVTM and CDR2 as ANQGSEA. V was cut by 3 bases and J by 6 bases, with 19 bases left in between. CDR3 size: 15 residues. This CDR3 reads CSVDGTTTGHDTQYF. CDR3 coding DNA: TGCAGCGTTGACGGGACAACCACGGGGCATGATACGCAGTATTTT.

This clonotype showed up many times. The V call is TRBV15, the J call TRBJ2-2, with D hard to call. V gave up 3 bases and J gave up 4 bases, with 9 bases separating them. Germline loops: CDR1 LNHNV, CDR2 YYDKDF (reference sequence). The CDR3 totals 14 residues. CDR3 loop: CATSRGLSTGELFF. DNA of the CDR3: TGTGCCACCAGCAGGGGCTTAAGCACCGGGGAGCTGTTTTTT.

The CDR3 loop is CASSFSTNTGELFF. The CDR3 DNA is TGTGCCAGCAGCTTTTCAACGAACACCGGGGAGCTGTTTTTT. The rearrangement uses TRBV5-4 and TRBJ2-2; D unresolved. Germline values: CDR1 SGHNT, CDR2 YYREEE (reference sequence). Trimming pared 2 bases from V and 0 bases from J, leaving 5 bases between. The CDR3 runs to 14 residues.

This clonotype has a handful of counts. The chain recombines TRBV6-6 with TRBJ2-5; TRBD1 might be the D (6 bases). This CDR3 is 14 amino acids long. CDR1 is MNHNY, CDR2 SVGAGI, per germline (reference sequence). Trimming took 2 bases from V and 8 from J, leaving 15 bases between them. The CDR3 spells CASSYEPDSPTQYF. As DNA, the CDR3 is TGTGCCAGCAGTTACGAACCGGACAGCCCAACCCAGTACTTC.

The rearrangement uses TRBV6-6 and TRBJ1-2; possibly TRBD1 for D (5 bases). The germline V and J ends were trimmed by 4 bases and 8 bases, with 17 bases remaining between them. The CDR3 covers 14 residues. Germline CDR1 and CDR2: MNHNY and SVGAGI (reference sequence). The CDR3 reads CASSSTGHSPGYTF. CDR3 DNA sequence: TGTGCCAGCAGTTCGACTGGACACTCGCCGGGCTACACCTTC.

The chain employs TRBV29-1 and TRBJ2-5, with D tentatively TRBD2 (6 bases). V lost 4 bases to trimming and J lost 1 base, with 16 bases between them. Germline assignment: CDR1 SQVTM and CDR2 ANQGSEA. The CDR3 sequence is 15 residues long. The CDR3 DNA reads TGCAGCGTTGGGGCCCCGCTGCGGGGCCAAGAGACCCAGTACTTC. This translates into CSVGAPLRGQETQYF.